This TCR beta chain emerged from a study of blood T cell repertoires in COVID-19. Study context: Whether acute or convalescent, the COVID-19 samples came from the United States, Italy and Spain.

Original analysis: Cell counts per sample came from amplifying reference gene primers. Method: immunoSEQ multiplex PCR; TCRdb's copy keeps in-frame clones and lacks some. That table supplies the V and J calls and clone size; D and trimming were determined from the DNA. The sample gives about 120,000 clones, roughly 79% of which show up once; 2.3% is in the top ten. J was trimmed by 7 bases and V by 2 bases; bases with no gene match: 5. The V gene's germline CDR1 is MNHEY and CDR2 SVGEGT. The CDR3 length is 15 residues. Material: peripheral blood. The genes are TRBV6-2 or TRBV6-3 and TRBJ1-5; 10 bases map to TRBD1. The origin of this receptor is a man between 65 and 85 years old with acute or convalescent COVID-19. DNA for the CDR3: TGTGCCAGCAGTTACAGGGACAGGGGTCACCAGCCCCAGCATTTT. Protein sequence: CASSYRDRGHQPQHF.